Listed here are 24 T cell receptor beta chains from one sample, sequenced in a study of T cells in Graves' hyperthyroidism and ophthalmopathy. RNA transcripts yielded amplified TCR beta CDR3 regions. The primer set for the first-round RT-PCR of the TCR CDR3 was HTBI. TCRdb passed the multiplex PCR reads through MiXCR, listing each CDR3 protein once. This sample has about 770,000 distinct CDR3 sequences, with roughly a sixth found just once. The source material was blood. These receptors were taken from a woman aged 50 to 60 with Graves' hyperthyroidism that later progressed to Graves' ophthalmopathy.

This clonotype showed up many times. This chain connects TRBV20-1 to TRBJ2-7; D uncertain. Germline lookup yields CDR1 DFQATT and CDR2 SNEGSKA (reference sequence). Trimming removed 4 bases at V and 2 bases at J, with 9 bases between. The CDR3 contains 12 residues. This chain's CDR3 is CSAKASAYEQYF. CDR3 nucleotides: TGCAGTGCTAAGGCGAGTGCCTACGAGCAGTACTTC.

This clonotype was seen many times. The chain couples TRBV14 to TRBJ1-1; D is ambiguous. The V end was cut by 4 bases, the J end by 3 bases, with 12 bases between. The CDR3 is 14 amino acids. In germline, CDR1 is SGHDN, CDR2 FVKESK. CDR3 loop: CASSRLQLYTEAFF. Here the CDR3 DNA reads TGTGCCAGCAGCCGGCTACAGTTATACACTGAAGCTTTCTTT.

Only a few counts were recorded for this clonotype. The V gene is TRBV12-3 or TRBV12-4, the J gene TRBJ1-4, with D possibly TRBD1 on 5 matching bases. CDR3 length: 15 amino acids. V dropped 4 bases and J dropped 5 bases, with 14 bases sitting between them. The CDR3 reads CASSSVGQTNEKLFF. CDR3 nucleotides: TGTGCCAGCAGTTCAGTCGGACAAACGAATGAAAAACTGTTTTTT.

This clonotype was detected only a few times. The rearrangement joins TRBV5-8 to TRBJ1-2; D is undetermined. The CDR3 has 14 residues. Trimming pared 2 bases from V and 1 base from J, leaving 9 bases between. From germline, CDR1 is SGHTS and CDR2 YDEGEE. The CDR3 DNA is TGTGCCAGCAGCTTACCGGGGATTAACTATGGCTACACCTTC. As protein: CASSLPGINYGYTF.

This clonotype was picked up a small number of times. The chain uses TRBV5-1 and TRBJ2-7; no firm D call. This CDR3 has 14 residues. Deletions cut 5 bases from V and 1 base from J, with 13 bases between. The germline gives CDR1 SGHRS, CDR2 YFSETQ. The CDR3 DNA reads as TGCGCCAGCAGTTTTCGTGACGGATCCTACGAGCAGTACTTC. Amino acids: CASSFRDGSYEQYF. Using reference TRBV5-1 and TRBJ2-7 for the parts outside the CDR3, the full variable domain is KAGVTQTPRYLIKTRGQQVTLSCSPISGHRSVSWYQQTPGQGLQFLFEYFSETQRNKGNFPGRFSGRQFSNSRSEMNVSTLELGDSALYLCASSFRDGSYEQYFGPGTRLTVT.

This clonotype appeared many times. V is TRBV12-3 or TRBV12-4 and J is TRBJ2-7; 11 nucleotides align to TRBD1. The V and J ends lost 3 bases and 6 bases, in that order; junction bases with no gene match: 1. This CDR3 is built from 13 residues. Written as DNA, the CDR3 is TGTGCCAGCAGTTTTGGGACAGGGGGCGAGCAGTACTTC. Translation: CASSFGTGGEQYF.

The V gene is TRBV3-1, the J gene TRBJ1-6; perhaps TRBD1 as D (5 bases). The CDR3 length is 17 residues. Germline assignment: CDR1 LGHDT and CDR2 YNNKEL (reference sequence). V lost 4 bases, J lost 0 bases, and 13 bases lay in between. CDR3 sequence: CASSPRQKASYNSPLHF. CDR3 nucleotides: TGTGCCAGCAGCCCCCGACAGAAGGCCTCCTATAATTCACCCCTCCACTTT. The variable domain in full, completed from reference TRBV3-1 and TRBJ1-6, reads DTAVSQTPKYLVTQMGNDKSIKCEQNLGHDTMYWYKQDSKKFLKIMFSYNNKELIINETVPNRFSPKSPDKAHLNLHINSLELGDSAVYFCASSPRQKASYNSPLHFGNGTRLTVT.

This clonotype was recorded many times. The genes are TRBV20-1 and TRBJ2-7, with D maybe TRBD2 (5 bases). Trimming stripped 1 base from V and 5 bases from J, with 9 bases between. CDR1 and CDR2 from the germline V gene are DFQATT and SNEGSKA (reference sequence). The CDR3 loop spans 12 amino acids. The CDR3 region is CSARVATNEQYF. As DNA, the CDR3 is TGCAGTGCTAGAGTAGCGACTAACGAGCAGTACTTC.

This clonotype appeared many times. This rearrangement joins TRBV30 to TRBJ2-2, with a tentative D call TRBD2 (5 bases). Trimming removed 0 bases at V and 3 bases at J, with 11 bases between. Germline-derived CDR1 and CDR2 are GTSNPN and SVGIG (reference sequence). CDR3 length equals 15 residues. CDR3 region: CAWSVWAGDTGELFF. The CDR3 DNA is TGTGCCTGGAGTGTATGGGCGGGTGACACCGGGGAGCTGTTTTTT.

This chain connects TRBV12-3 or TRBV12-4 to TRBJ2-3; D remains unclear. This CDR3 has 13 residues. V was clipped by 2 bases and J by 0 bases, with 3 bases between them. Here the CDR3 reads CASSLFSTDTQYF. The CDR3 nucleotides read TGTGCCAGCAGTTTATTTAGCACAGATACGCAGTATTTT.

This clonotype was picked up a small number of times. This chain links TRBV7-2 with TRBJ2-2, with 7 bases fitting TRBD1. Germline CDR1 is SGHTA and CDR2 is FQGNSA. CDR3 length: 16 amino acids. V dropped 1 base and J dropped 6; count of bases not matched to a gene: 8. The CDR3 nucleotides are TGTGCCAGCAGCTTAGGAGGACAGGCCAGGGCCGGGGAGCTGTTTTTT. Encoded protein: CASSLGGQARAGELFF.

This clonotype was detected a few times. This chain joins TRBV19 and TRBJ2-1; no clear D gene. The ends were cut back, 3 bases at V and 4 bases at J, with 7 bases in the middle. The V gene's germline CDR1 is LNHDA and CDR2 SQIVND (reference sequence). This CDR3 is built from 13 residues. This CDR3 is CASSIGYYNEQFF. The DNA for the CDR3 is TGTGCCAGTAGTATCGGTTATTACAATGAGCAGTTCTTC.

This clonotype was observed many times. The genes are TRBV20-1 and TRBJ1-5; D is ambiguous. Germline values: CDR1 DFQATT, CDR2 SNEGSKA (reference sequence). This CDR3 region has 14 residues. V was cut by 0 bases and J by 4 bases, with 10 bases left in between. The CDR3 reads CSAREGRTNQPQHF. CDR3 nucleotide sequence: TGCAGTGCTAGAGAAGGCAGGACTAATCAGCCCCAGCATTTT.

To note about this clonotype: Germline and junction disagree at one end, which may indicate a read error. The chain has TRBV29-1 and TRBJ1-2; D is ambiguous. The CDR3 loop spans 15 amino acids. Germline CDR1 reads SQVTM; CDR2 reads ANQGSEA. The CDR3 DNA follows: TGTAGCGTTTTCCCGAGACGTCAAAGTAACTATGGCTACACCTTC. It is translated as CSVFPRRQSNYGYTF.

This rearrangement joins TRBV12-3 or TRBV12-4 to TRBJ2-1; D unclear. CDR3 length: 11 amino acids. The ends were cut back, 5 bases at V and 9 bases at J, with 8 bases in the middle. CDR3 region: CASSDGGEQFF. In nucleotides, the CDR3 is TGTGCCAGCAGTGACGGTGGTGAGCAGTTCTTC.

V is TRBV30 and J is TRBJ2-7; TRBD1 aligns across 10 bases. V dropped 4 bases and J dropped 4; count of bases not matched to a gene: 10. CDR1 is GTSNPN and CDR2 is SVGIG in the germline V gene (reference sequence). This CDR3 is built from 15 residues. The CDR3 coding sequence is TGTGCCTGGAACCACCCGGGACAGGGGATTTACGAGCAGTACTTC. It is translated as CAWNHPGQGIYEQYF.

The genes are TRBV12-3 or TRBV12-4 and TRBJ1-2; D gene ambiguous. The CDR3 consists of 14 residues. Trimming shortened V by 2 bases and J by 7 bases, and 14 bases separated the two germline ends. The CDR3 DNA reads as TGTGCCAGCAGTTTAATTTTATGGGGATCTGGCTACACCTTC. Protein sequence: CASSLILWGSGYTF.

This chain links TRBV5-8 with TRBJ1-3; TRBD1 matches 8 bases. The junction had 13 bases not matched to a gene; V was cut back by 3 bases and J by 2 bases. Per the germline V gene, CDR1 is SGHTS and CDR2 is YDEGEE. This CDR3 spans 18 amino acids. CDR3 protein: CASSWGPRQGAAGNTIYF. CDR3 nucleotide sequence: TGTGCCAGCAGCTGGGGGCCGAGGCAGGGGGCGGCTGGAAACACCATATATTTT.

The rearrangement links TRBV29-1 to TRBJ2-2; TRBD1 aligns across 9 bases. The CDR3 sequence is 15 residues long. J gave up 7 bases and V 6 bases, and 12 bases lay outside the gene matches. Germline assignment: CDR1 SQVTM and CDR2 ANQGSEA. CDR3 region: CSVGAGTGWSGELFF. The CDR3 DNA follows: TGCAGCGTAGGAGCCGGGACAGGGTGGAGCGGGGAGCTGTTTTTT.

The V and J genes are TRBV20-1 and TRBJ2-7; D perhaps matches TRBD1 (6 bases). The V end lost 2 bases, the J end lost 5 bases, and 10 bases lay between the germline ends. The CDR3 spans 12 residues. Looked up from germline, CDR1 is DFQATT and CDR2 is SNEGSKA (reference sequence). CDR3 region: CSARPGGDEQYF. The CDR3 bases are TGCAGTGCTAGACCTGGGGGCGACGAGCAGTACTTC.

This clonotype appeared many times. Here the CDR3 reads CASSDWLQRGNTGELFF. The CDR3 coding sequence is TGTGCCAGCAGTGACTGGCTTCAGCGGGGGAACACCGGGGAGCTGTTTTTT. The chain is built from TRBV2 and TRBJ2-2, with 7 bases matching TRBD2. CDR1 and CDR2 (germline): SNHLY, FYNNEI. The CDR3 is 17 residues long. V lost 3 bases and J lost 1; bases outside the gene matches: 8.

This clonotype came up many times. CDR3 nucleotide sequence: TGCAGTGCTAGAGACCCGGCGGGGGGTCAAGAGACCCAGTACTTC. This codes for CSARDPAGGQETQYF. J is TRBJ2-5 and V is TRBV20-1, with 8 nucleotides matching TRBD2. This CDR3 has 15 residues. CDR1 is DFQATT, CDR2 SNEGSKA, per germline (reference sequence). V was pared by 0 bases and J by 2 bases, with 5 bases of the junction left unmatched.

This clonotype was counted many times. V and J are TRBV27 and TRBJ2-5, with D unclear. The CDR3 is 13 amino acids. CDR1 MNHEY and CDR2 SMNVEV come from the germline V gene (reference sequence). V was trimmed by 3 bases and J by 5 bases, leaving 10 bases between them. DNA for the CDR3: TGTGCCAGCAGTTTTAGTGACGAGGAGACCCAGTACTTC. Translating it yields CASSFSDEETQYF.

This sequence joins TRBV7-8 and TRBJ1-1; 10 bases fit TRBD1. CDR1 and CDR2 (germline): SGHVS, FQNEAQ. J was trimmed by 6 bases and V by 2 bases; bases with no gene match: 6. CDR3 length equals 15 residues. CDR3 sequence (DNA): TGTGCCAGCAGCTTACTGTGGACAGGGGGGTCTGAAGCTTTCTTT. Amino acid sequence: CASSLLWTGGSEAFF.